The 21 T cell receptor beta chains presented below share a single source sample, sequenced in a study of blood T cell repertoires in COVID-19. Assay used: immunoSEQ multiplex PCR; TCRdb lists only in-frame clones, some missing. In the table there are about 200,000 clones, roughly 90% of which are singletons. Sequenced: peripheral blood. The receptors derive from a man aged 35 to 55 with active or convalescent COVID-19.

The rearrangement joins TRBV4-1 to TRBJ2-5; D call uncertain. V gave up 1 base and J gave up 2 bases, with 14 bases separating them. In germline, CDR1 is MGHRA, CDR2 YSYEKL. This CDR3 contains 16 residues. CDR3 DNA: TGCGCCAGCAGCCAAGCGGATCTGGCAGGACAAGAGACCCAGTACTTC. Its translation is CASSQADLAGQETQYF.

The chain is built from TRBV2 and TRBJ1-2; maybe TRBD1 (6 bases). Germline V lookup: CDR1 SNHLY, CDR2 FYNNEI. The CDR3 has 13 amino acids. Trimming took off 6 bases at V and 5 bases at J, with 13 bases between the two ends. The CDR3 DNA follows: TGTGCCAGCAGGCCCGGGACATCGTATGGCTACACCTTC. Encoded protein: CASRPGTSYGYTF.

CDR3 in amino acids: CASSGSRTGVNTQYF. The CDR3 DNA is TGTGCCAGCAGTGGATCGAGGACAGGGGTGAATACGCAGTATTTT. This sequence joins TRBV6-2 or TRBV6-3 and TRBJ2-3; 9 bases line up with TRBD1. Germline assignment: CDR1 MNHEY and CDR2 SVGEGT. The CDR3 loop spans 15 amino acids. V lost 5 bases, J lost 7 bases, and 10 bases stayed unmatched.

This clone is a singleton in its sample. This chain joins TRBV3-1 (or the pseudogene TRBV3-2) and TRBJ1-2; D is unresolved. V was cut by 4 bases and J by 7 bases, with 16 bases left in between. Germline CDR1 and CDR2: LGHDT and YNNKEL (reference sequence). The length of the CDR3 is 14 residues. CDR3 region: CASSRVGSSLGYTF. For the CDR3, the DNA is TGTGCCAGCAGCCGGGTCGGGAGTAGTCTTGGCTACACCTTC.

V gene TRBV6-5 combines with J gene TRBJ1-6, with D unresolved. Trimming took off 0 bases at V and 15 bases at J, with 18 bases between the two ends. CDR1 MNHEY and CDR2 SVGAGI come from the germline V gene. This CDR3 has 15 residues. The chain's CDR3 is CASSYSKAGSLLLHF. DNA of the CDR3: TGTGCCAGCAGTTACTCGAAGGCAGGCTCGCTCCTCCTCCACTTT.

The chain recombines TRBV5-1 with TRBJ2-3, with 7 bases aligning to TRBD1. The J segment lost 4 bases and the V segment lost 6 bases, leaving 14 bases of the junction unmatched. The germline V gene has CDR1 SGHRS and CDR2 YFSETQ. This CDR3 spans 16 amino acids. For the CDR3, the DNA is TGCGCCAGCACCCCAATCGACAGGGTATACCCAGATACGCAGTATTTT. Translating gives CASTPIDRVYPDTQYF.

The chain uses TRBV28 and TRBJ1-5; 8 bases agree with TRBD1. This CDR3 is built from 18 residues. After removal of 4 bases from V and 8 bases from J, the junction contained 19 bases not matched to a gene. Germline V CDR1 and CDR2: MDHEN, SYDVKM. The CDR3 loop reads CASSSIILGTGKREPQHF. The CDR3 nucleotides are TGTGCCAGCAGTTCAATAATTCTAGGGACAGGCAAAAGGGAGCCCCAGCATTTT.

A note on this clone: Its ends do not fully match the called genes, so a read error is possible. The chain recombines TRBV7-3 with TRBJ2-3; D is undetermined. The CDR3 extends over 16 amino acids. Looked up from germline, CDR1 is SGHTA and CDR2 is FQGTGA. CDR3 sequence reads: CASRLSPSFGPDTQYF. CDR3 nucleotide sequence: TGTGCCAGCAGGTTAAGCCCATCGTTTGGCCCAGATACGCAGTATTTT.

The chain carries TRBV5-6 and TRBJ1-6; D might be TRBD1 (5 bases). V was clipped by 5 bases and J by 7 bases, with 13 bases between them. The germline V gene encodes CDR1 SGHDT and CDR2 YYEEEE. The CDR3 runs 14 residues. CDR3 DNA: TGTGCCAGCAGTCGGCGGGACTGGAATTCACCCCTCCACTTT. The encoded protein is CASSRRDWNSPLHF.

This chain connects TRBV5-4 to TRBJ2-3, with 7 bases fitting TRBD2. CDR3 size: 15 residues. V lost 3 bases, J lost 0 bases, and 4 bases stayed unmatched. Germline lookup yields CDR1 SGHNT and CDR2 YYREEE (reference sequence). The CDR3 bases are TGTGCCAGCAGCTCCGGCGGGGGAAGCACAGATACGCAGTATTTT. Amino acids: CASSSGGGSTDTQYF.

This sequence joins TRBV24-1 and TRBJ1-3, with D hard to call. Germline assignment: CDR1 KGHDR and CDR2 SFDVKD. This CDR3 is built from 16 residues. Trimming took 3 bases from V and 4 from J, leaving 15 bases between them. CDR3: CATSDPGGPGGNTIYF. As DNA, the CDR3 is TGTGCCACCAGTGATCCAGGCGGGCCGGGGGGAAACACCATATATTTT.

This chain links TRBV5-1 with TRBJ2-2; D remains unclear. CDR1 is SGHRS, CDR2 YFSETQ, per germline. The V gene lost 5 bases and the J gene lost 3 bases, with 5 bases spanning the gap. The CDR3 has 12 residues. The CDR3 DNA sequence: TGCGCCAGCAGATATGACACCGGGGAGCTGTTTTTT. Protein: CASRYDTGELFF.

Written as DNA, the CDR3 is TGTGCCACCTCTGACAGGGGGGTCTCCTACAATGAGCAGTTCTTC. Translated: CATSDRGVSYNEQFF. The chain couples TRBV19 to TRBJ2-1; 9 bases map to TRBD1. The CDR3 loop spans 15 amino acids. The V gene's germline CDR1 is LNHDA and CDR2 SQIVND (reference sequence). The V and J ends lost 10 bases and 0 bases, in that order; junction bases with no gene match: 7.

The chain links TRBV18 to TRBJ1-2; 10 positions match TRBD1. With 5 bases clipped from V and 7 bases from J, the junction kept 10 bases outside the gene matches. CDR1 and CDR2 from the germline V gene are KGHSH and LQKENI. This CDR3 spans 15 amino acids. The CDR3 spells CASSIVGQGSSGYTF. CDR3 DNA: TGTGCCAGCTCAATCGTGGGACAGGGGAGCTCTGGCTACACCTTC.

The V and J genes are TRBV18 and TRBJ2-7; 10 nucleotides align to TRBD1. Per germline, CDR1 KGHSH and CDR2 LQKENI. This CDR3 contains 17 residues. V lost 4 bases to trimming and J lost 2 bases; unmatched junction nucleotides: 11. CDR3: CASSQQKPGQGAYEQYF. Written as DNA, the CDR3 is TGTGCCAGCTCACAACAGAAACCCGGACAGGGGGCCTACGAGCAGTACTTC.

The CDR3 DNA is TGTGCCAGCTCAATGGGACAGGGAGGAACTGAAGCTTTCTTT. Encoded protein: CASSMGQGGTEAFF. V and J are TRBV18 and TRBJ1-1; 9 bases fit TRBD1. Germline loops: CDR1 KGHSH, CDR2 LQKENI. The junction had 6 bases not matched to a gene; V was cut back by 5 bases and J by 5 bases. This CDR3 comprises 14 residues.

The rearrangement links TRBV2 to TRBJ2-2; maybe TRBD1 (6 bases). Trimming pared 6 bases from V and 0 bases from J, leaving 14 bases between. This CDR3 is built from 16 residues. The germline CDR1 and CDR2 sequences are SNHLY and FYNNEI. The CDR3 region is CASRHQQGANTGELFF. As DNA, the CDR3 is TGTGCCAGCAGACACCAACAGGGAGCGAACACCGGGGAGCTGTTTTTT.

The rearrangement uses TRBV3-1 (or the pseudogene TRBV3-2) and TRBJ1-2; a possible D gene is TRBD1 (6 bases). The CDR3 covers 16 residues. Trimming removed 1 base at V and 4 bases at J, with 16 bases between. Germline V lookup: CDR1 LGHDT, CDR2 YNNKEL (reference sequence). The DNA of the CDR3 is TGTGCCAGCAGCCAAGCATATCTACAGGGAACCTATGGCTACACCTTC. Protein: CASSQAYLQGTYGYTF.

V is TRBV27 and J is TRBJ1-5; 7 nucleotides match TRBD1. This CDR3 is built from 15 residues. V was clipped by 6 bases and J by 4 bases; unmatched bases: 9. The germline V gene has CDR1 MNHEY and CDR2 SMNVEV (reference sequence). This CDR3 is CASSPRDRLNQPQHF. For the CDR3, the DNA is TGTGCCAGCAGCCCCCGGGACAGACTGAATCAGCCCCAGCATTTT.

This clone was found once. This chain links TRBV5-1 with TRBJ1-2, with unresolved D. Germline lookup yields CDR1 SGHRS and CDR2 YFSETQ. V lost 5 bases and J 2 bases, leaving 10 bases between the germline ends. The CDR3 is made up of 13 amino acids. CDR3 region: CASREVLNYGYTF. In DNA, the CDR3 is TGCGCCAGCAGGGAGGTACTGAACTATGGCTACACCTTC.

The chain employs TRBV27 and TRBJ1-1; D is perhaps TRBD1 (6 bases). Trimming took 0 bases from V and 5 from J, leaving 13 bases between them. The CDR3 runs 15 residues. Germline values: CDR1 MNHEY, CDR2 SMNVEV (reference sequence). CDR3 in DNA: TGTGCCAGCAGTTTATCACCTGGGGGCCAGACTGAAGCTTTCTTT. Translating it yields CASSLSPGGQTEAFF.